This T cell receptor (beta chain) was identified during a study of blood T cell repertoires in COVID-19. Method: immunoSEQ multiplex PCR; TCRdb's copy keeps in-frame clones and lacks some. The table records roughly 140,000 clones, 85% of them present only once. The CDR3 is 16 residues long. The germline CDR1 and CDR2 sequences are MGHRA and YSYEKL. The ends lost 3 bases at V and 2 bases at J; junction bases unmatched: 7. The sequencing sample was made of PBMCs or T cells enriched from blood (not recorded which). The clonotype originates from a woman aged 40 to 50 who had recovered from COVID-19. V and J are TRBV4-1 and TRBJ2-7; 10 nucleotides align to TRBD2. The CDR3 DNA reads as TGCGCCAGCAGCCAGGCCCTTAGCGGGGGGCCCTACGAGCAGTACTTC. Amino acids: CASSQALSGGPYEQYF.